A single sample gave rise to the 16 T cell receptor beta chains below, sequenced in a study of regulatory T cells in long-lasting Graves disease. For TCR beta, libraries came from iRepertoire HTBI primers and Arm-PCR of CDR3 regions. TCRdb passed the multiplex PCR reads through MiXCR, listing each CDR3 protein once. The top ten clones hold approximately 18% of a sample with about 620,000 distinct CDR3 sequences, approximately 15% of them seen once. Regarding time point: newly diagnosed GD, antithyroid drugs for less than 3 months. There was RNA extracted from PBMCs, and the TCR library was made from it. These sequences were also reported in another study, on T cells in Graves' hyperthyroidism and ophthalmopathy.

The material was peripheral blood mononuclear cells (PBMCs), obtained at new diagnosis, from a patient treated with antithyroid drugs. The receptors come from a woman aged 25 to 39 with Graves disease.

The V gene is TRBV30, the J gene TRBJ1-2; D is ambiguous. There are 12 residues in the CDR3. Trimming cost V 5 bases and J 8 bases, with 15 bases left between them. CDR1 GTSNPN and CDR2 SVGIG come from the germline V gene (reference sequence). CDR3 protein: CAWWETLVGYTF. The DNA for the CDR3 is TGTGCCTGGTGGGAAACCCTAGTGGGCTACACCTTC.

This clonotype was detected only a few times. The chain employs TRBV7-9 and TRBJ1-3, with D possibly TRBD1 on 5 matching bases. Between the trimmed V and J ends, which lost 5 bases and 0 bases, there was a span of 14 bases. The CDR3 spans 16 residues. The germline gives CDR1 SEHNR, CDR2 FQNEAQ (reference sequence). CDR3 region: CASSARGESSGNTIYF. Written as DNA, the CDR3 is TGTGCCAGCAGCGCCCGGGGGGAGAGCTCTGGAAACACCATATATTTT. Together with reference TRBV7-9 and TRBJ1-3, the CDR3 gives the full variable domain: DTGVSQNPRHKITKRGQNVTFRCDPISEHNRLYWYRQTLGQGPEFLTYFQNEAQLEKSRLLSDRFSAERPKGSFSTLEIQRTEQGDSAMYLCASSARGESSGNTIYFGEGSWLTVV.

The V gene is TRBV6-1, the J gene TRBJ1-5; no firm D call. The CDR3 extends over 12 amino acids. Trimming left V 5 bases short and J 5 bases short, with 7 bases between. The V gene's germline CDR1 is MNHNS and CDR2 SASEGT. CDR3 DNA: TGTGCCAGCAGTCCAGGTTATCAGCCCCAGCATTTT. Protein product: CASSPGYQPQHF.

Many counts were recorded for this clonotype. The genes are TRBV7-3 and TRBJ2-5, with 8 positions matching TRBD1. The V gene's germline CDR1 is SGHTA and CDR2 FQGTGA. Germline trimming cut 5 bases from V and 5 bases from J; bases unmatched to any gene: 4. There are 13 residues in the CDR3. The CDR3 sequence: CASSPQGAETQYF. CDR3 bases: TGTGCCAGCAGCCCCCAGGGGGCGGAGACCCAGTACTTC.

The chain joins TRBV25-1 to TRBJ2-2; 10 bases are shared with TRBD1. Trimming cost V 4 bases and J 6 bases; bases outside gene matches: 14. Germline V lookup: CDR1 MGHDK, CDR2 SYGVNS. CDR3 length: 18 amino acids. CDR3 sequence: CASSGVVGTGVSPGELFF. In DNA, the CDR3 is TGTGCCAGCAGTGGTGTCGTCGGGACAGGGGTGTCCCCCGGGGAGCTGTTTTTT.

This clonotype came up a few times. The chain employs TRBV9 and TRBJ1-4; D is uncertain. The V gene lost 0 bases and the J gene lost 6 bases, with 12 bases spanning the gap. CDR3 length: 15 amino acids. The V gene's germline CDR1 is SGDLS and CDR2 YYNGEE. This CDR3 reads CASSVEGLRHEKLFF. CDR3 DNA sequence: TGTGCCAGCAGCGTAGAGGGCCTGAGGCATGAAAAACTGTTTTTT.

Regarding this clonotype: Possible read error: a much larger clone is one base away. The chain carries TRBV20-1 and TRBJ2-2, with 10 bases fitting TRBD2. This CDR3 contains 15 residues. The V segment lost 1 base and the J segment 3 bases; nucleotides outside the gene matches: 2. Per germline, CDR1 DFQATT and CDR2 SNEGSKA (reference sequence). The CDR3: CSARALAGDTGELFF. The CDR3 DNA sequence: TGCAGTGCTAGAGCTCTAGCGGGAGACACCGGGGAGCTGTTTTTT.

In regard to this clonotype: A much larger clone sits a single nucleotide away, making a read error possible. CDR3 protein: CASRYRDSFEKLFF. CDR3 in DNA: TGTGCCAGCAGATACCGGGACAGTTTTGAAAAACTGTTTTTT. This chain links TRBV6-5 with TRBJ1-4; 7 bases line up with TRBD1. The V gene's germline CDR1 is MNHEY and CDR2 SVGAGI. V trimming: 6 bases; J trimming: 7 bases; junction bases outside the gene matches: 8. The CDR3 consists of 14 residues.

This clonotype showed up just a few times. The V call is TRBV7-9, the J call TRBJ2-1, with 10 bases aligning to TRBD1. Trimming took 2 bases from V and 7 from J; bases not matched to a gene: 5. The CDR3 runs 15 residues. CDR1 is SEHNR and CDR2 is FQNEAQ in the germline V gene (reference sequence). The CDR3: CASSLRDRGINEQFF. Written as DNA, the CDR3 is TGTGCCAGCAGCTTAAGGGACAGGGGCATTAATGAGCAGTTCTTC. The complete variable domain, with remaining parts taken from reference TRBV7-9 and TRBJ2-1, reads DTGVSQNPRHKITKRGQNVTFRCDPISEHNRLYWYRQTLGQGPEFLTYFQNEAQLEKSRLLSDRFSAERPKGSFSTLEIQRTEQGDSAMYLCASSLRDRGINEQFFGPGTRLTVL.

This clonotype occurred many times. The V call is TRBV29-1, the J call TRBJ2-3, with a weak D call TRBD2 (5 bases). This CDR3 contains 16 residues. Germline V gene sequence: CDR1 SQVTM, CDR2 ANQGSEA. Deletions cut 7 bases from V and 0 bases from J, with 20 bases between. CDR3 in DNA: TGCAGCGCGTCCCAGTTCATCGGACTGAGCACAGATACGCAGTATTTT. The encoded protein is CSASQFIGLSTDTQYF.

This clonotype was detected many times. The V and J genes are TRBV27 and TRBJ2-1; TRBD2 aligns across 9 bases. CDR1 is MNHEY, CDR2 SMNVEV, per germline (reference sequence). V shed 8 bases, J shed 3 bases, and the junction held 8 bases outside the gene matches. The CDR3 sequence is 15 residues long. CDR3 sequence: CASGIGTSIYNEQFF. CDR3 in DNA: TGTGCCAGCGGCATCGGGACTAGCATCTACAATGAGCAGTTCTTC.

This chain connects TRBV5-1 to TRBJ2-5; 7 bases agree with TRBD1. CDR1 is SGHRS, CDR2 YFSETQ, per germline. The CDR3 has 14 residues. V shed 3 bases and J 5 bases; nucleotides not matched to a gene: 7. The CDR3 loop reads CASSSATGSETQYF. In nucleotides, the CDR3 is TGCGCCAGCAGCTCGGCGACAGGGAGCGAGACCCAGTACTTC. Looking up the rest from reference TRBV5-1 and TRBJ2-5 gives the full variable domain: KAGVTQTPRYLIKTRGQQVTLSCSPISGHRSVSWYQQTPGQGLQFLFEYFSETQRNKGNFPGRFSGRQFSNSRSEMNVSTLELGDSALYLCASSSATGSETQYFGPGTRLLVL.

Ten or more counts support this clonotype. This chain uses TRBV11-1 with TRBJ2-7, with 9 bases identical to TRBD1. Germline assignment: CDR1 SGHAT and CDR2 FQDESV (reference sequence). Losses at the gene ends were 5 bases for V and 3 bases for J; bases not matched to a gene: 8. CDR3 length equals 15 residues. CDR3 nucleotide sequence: TGTGCCAGCAGCAAGACCACAGGGGGCGGCTACGAGCAGTACTTC. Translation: CASSKTTGGGYEQYF.

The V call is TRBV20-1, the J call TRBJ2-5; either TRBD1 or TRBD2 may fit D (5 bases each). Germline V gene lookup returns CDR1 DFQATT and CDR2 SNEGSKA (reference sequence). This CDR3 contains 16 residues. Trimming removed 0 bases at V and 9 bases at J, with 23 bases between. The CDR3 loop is CSARDISLAGRGAQYF. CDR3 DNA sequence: TGCAGTGCTAGAGATATCTCCTTGGCTGGTCGAGGGGCCCAGTACTTC.

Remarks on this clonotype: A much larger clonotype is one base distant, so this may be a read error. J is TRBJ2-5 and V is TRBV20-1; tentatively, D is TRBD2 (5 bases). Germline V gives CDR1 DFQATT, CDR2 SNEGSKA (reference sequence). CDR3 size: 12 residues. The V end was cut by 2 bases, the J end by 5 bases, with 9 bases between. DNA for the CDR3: TGCAGTGCTAGACAGAGGGCCGAGACCCAGTACTTC. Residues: CSARQRAETQYF.

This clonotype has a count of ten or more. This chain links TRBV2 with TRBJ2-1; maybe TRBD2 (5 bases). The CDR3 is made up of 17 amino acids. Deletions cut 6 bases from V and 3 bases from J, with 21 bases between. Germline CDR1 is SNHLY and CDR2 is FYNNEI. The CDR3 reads CASSAQGLPSNYNEQFF. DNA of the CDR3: TGTGCCAGCAGCGCACAAGGACTCCCTTCAAACTACAATGAGCAGTTCTTC.